This T cell receptor (beta chain) was identified in a study of T cells after yellow fever vaccination. In the study overall: Low-cell-number fractions underwent preparation using SMART-Seq v4 Ultra Low Input.

This clonotype was observed many times. The CDR3 sequence is 16 residues long. V gave up 6 bases and J gave up 1 base, with 17 bases separating them. Via MiXCR, TCRdb re-called the 5' RACE reads, giving one row per CDR3 protein. The sample shows 60,000 to 75,000 distinct CDR3 sequences, about 7% of them seen only once. Sequenced here: CD8+ T cells sorted from PBMCs, sampled approximately 40 days after the first yellow fever vaccination. The chain has TRBV12-3 or TRBV12-4 and TRBJ2-3; D tentatively fits TRBD1 or TRBD2 (6 bases each). The sequence came from a man younger than 35 who received the YFV17D yellow fever vaccine. CDR3 DNA: TGTGCCAGCAGCCCGCCGCGGGGACATGGCACAGATACGCAGTATTTT. Translation: CASSPPRGHGTDTQYF.